This T cell receptor beta chain was identified during a study of read filtering for tumor transcriptome and immune sequencing. Overall study: Whole-transcriptome libraries were prepared after DNase treatment.

This clonotype was recorded many times. Trimming at V came to 6 bases and at J to 3 bases, leaving 8 bases not matched to a gene. The CDR3 loop spans 15 amino acids. The germline V gene has CDR1 SGHAT and CDR2 FQNNGV. Molecular barcoded adaptors covering alpha/delta and beta/gamma chains were used on 400 ng RNA. MiXCR, run by TCRdb on the reads, gives a single entry per CDR3 protein. The table includes around 44,000 distinct CDR3 sequences, around 15% detected once. The chain recombines TRBV11-2 with TRBJ2-7; TRBD1 aligns across 10 bases. Input material: a population of CD138-negative cells sorted from bone marrow. The clonotype comes from a donor older than 35 with multiple myeloma. The CDR3 loop is CASRAGTGDRYEQYF. The CDR3 bases are TGTGCCAGCAGGGCCGGGACAGGGGACCGCTACGAGCAGTACTTC.